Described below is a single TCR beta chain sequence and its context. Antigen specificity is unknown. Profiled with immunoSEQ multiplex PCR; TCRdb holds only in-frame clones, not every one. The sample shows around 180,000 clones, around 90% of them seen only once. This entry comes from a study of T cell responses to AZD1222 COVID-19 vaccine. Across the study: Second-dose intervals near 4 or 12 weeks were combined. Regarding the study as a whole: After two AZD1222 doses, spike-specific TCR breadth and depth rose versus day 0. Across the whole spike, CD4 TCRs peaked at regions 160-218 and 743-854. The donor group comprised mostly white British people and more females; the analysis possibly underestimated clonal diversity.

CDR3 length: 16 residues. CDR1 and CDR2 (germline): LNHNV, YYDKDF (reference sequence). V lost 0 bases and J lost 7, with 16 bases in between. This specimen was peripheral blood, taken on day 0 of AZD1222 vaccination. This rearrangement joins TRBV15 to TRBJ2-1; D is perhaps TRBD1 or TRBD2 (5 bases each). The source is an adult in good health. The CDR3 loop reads CATSREPGPRANEQFF. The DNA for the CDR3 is TGTGCCACCAGCAGAGAGCCGGGACCCCGCGCAAATGAGCAGTTCTTC.